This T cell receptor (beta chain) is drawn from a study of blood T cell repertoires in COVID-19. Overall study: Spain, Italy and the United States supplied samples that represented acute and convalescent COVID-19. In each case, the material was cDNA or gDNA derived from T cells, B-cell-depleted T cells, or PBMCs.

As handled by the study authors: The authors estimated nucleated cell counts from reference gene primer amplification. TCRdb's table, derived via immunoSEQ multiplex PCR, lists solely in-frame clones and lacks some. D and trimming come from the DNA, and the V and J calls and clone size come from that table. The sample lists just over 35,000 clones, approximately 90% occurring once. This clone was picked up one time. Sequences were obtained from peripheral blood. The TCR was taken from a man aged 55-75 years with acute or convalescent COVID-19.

In nucleotides, the CDR3 is TGCGCCAGCAGCTTAACGGGACAGAGCACAGATACGCAGTATTTT. This codes for CASSLTGQSTDTQYF. The V and J genes are TRBV5-1 and TRBJ2-3; 7 nucleotides match TRBD1. The CDR3 consists of 15 residues. With V trimmed by 2 bases and J by 0 bases, 3 bases remained unmatched. The germline gives CDR1 SGHRS, CDR2 YFSETQ.